The present TCR beta chain was sequenced within a study of blood T cells in healthy people across ages. In the case of this clonotype: The antigen remains undetermined.

The authors ran a second PCR of roughly 6 to 12 cycles using a sample-barcoded 5' primer and a J-beta primer mix. TCRdb reanalysed the 5' RACE reads using MiXCR and keeps one entry per CDR3 protein. The sample holds around 820,000 distinct CDR3 sequences, approximately 25% seen once. The germline CDR1 and CDR2 sequences are MNHNY and SVGAGI (reference sequence). The V end was cut by 6 bases, the J end by 3 bases, with 15 bases between. The CDR3 extends over 14 amino acids. Study-wide findings and caveats: As age increased, TCR beta diversity per million T cells fell in a roughly linear fashion. Donor CMV status, an unknown factor, possibly confounded changes in expanded clonotypes.

This sample also belongs to another study, concerning T cells of mothers and their children. That paper adds: Nine systemically healthy Caucasian donors: three mothers, six children. Second-PCR primer M1S introduced sample barcodes and 2-4 random nucleotides.

V and J are TRBV6-6 and TRBJ2-7, with D tentatively TRBD1 (6 bases). The TCR originated in a boy younger than 18 in good health. Sequenced input: blood. CDR3 coding DNA: TGTGCCAGCAGCCACAGGACAGAAGACTACGAGCAGTACTTC. Encoded protein: CASSHRTEDYEQYF.